Below, 16 T cell receptor beta chains from the same sample are listed, as sequenced in a study of Ad26.COV2.S vaccination and SARS-CoV-2 variants. Produced via immunoSEQ multiplex PCR; TCRdb's table is partial and in-frame only. The table shows about 460,000 clones, with nearly 90% occurring only once. Treatment meaning: over 15 received Ad26.COV2.S at low or high dose, single or two shots; several received placebo; per-sample allocation not given. All samples were drawn on day 63, counting from the first vaccine or placebo injection. The sequencing used peripheral blood, collected in a trial of Ad26.COV2.S vaccine versus placebo. Every receptor here comes from a person between 18 and 65 years old who received the Ad26.COV2.S COVID-19 vaccine or a placebo.

The rearrangement joins TRBV5-1 to TRBJ1-6, with D possibly matching TRBD1 (6 bases). V was pared by 0 bases and J by 7 bases, with 11 bases between. The CDR3 contains 15 residues. Germline lookup yields CDR1 SGHRS and CDR2 YFSETQ. DNA of the CDR3: TGCGCCAGCAGCTTGGAAACAGGGACGAATTCACCCCTCCACTTT. The encoded protein is CASSLETGTNSPLHF.

Concerning this clone: This specimen includes other DNA sequences encoding the same CDR3. This rearrangement joins TRBV19 to TRBJ1-2; TRBD1 matches at 9 bases. V was pared by 4 bases and J by 4 bases, with 7 bases of the junction left unmatched. In germline, CDR1 is LNHDA, CDR2 SQIVND (reference sequence). The CDR3 totals 15 residues. The CDR3 reads CASSTPGQGGYGYTF. CDR3 DNA sequence: TGTGCCAGTAGTACCCCGGGACAGGGAGGCTATGGCTACACCTTC. The full variable domain, completed using reference TRBV19 and TRBJ1-2, is DGGITQSPKYLFRKEGQNVTLSCEQNLNHDAMYWYRQDPGQGLRLIYYSQIVNDFQKGDIAEGYSVSREKKESFPLTVTSAQKNPTAFYLCASSTPGQGGYGYTFGSGTRLTVV.

The chain recombines TRBV2 with TRBJ1-6; D uncertain. Germline values: CDR1 SNHLY, CDR2 FYNNEI. The CDR3 is made up of 15 amino acids. Between the trimmed V and J ends, which lost 9 bases and 10 bases, there was a span of 22 bases. The CDR3 sequence: CASSLTEARESPLHF. CDR3 coding DNA: TGTGCCAGTAGCCTGACTGAGGCCCGTGAATCACCCCTCCACTTT.

The chain combines TRBV10-3 with TRBJ2-1; D gene unclear. This CDR3 spans 15 amino acids. From germline, CDR1 is ENHRY and CDR2 SYGVKD. The V gene lost 5 bases and the J gene lost 4 bases, with 15 bases spanning the gap. The DNA for the CDR3 is TGTGCCATCAGTCCCGGGCCTGGCCCTTACAATGAGCAGTTCTTC. Its protein product is CAISPGPGPYNEQFF.

This chain uses TRBV29-1 with TRBJ1-2; D possibly corresponds to TRBD1 (5 bases). The CDR3 has 18 amino acids. The germline CDR1 and CDR2 sequences are SQVTM and ANQGSEA. Trimming took off 5 bases at V and 5 bases at J, with 30 bases between the two ends. The chain's CDR3 is CSVPSLAPDISGVYGYTF. CDR3 coding DNA: TGCAGCGTTCCGTCCTTGGCTCCGGACATATCTGGGGTTTATGGCTACACCTTC.

The chain uses TRBV5-1 and TRBJ2-3; 10 bases line up with TRBD2. CDR1 is SGHRS and CDR2 is YFSETQ in the germline V gene. V shed 5 bases, J shed 2 bases, and the junction held 8 bases outside the gene matches. The CDR3 length is 16 residues. This CDR3 reads CASRTTSGSLTDTQYF. The CDR3 region has the DNA TGCGCCAGCAGAACGACTAGCGGGTCCCTCACAGATACGCAGTATTTT.

The J gene is TRBJ1-4, the V gene TRBV6-4; no clear D. Trimming removed 3 bases from V and 3 bases from J, with 11 bases in between. The CDR3 totals 15 residues. Germline lookup yields CDR1 MRHNA and CDR2 SNTAGT. The chain's CDR3 is CASSERATSNEKLFF. In DNA form, the CDR3 reads TGTGCCAGCAGTGAGCGGGCGACGTCTAATGAAAAACTGTTTTTT.

V usage is TRBV6-5 and J usage is TRBJ2-5; D tentatively fits TRBD1 or TRBD2 (6 bases each). Germline V gene sequence: CDR1 MNHEY, CDR2 SVGAGI. This CDR3 spans 15 amino acids. The V and J ends lost 4 bases and 7 bases respectively, with 19 bases between them. This CDR3 reads CASSSHSGSRGTQYF. CDR3 bases: TGTGCCAGCAGTTCTCATAGCGGATCCAGGGGGACCCAGTACTTC.

The chain has TRBV5-4 and TRBJ1-1; D not resolved. Per the germline V gene, CDR1 is SGHNT and CDR2 is YYREEE (reference sequence). The CDR3 is 14 residues long. V was trimmed by 0 bases and J by 6 bases, leaving 12 bases between them. The CDR3 sequence is CASSLDAERPEAFF. In nucleotides, the CDR3 is TGTGCCAGCAGCTTGGATGCGGAGAGGCCTGAAGCTTTCTTT.

CDR3 sequence reads: CASSISGAYNEQFF. DNA of the CDR3: TGTGCCAGTAGTATTTCCGGGGCCTACAATGAGCAGTTCTTC. V gene TRBV19 combines with J gene TRBJ2-1; possibly TRBD2 for D (5 bases). CDR3 length: 14 residues. CDR1 is LNHDA, CDR2 SQIVND, per germline (reference sequence). V dropped 3 bases and J dropped 2 bases, with 8 bases sitting between them.

This chain links TRBV29-1 with TRBJ2-7; 7 bases match TRBD1. The germline CDR1 and CDR2 sequences are SQVTM and ANQGSEA. J was trimmed by 3 bases and V by 7 bases; bases with no gene match: 9. The CDR3 has 13 residues. CDR3: CSAAGGPYYEQYF. CDR3 nucleotide sequence: TGCAGCGCCGCAGGGGGACCATACTACGAGCAGTACTTC.

This clone has only a few counts. V usage is TRBV12-3 or TRBV12-4 and J usage is TRBJ2-7; the D gene is possibly TRBD1 (5 bases). V was shortened by 8 bases and J by 6 bases, with 17 bases between the two germline ends. This CDR3 has 13 residues. CDR3 loop: CASGHSASREQYF. The CDR3 bases are TGTGCCAGCGGACATTCCGCTTCCCGCGAGCAGTACTTC.

The rearrangement links TRBV6-2 or TRBV6-3 to TRBJ2-1, with 7 bases identical to TRBD1. Germline assignment: CDR1 MNHEY and CDR2 SVGEGT. CDR3 length: 17 amino acids. The trim removed 5 bases at V and 2 bases at J, leaving 12 bases unmatched. The CDR3 reads CASSPPGIGGAYNEQFF. The DNA of the CDR3 is TGTGCCAGCAGTCCCCCTGGAATAGGGGGCGCCTACAATGAGCAGTTCTTC.

This chain joins TRBV3-1 (or the pseudogene TRBV3-2) and TRBJ1-1; D uncertain. Germline loops: CDR1 LGHDT, CDR2 YNNKEL (reference sequence). Trimming removed 1 base at V and 1 base at J, with 4 bases between. This CDR3 spans 13 amino acids. The CDR3 DNA follows: TGTGCCAGCAGCCAAGGAGCGAACACTGAAGCTTTCTTT. It codes for CASSQGANTEAFF.

The chain couples TRBV11-2 to TRBJ2-5, with TRBD2 identical over 11 bases. The CDR3 extends over 17 amino acids. With V trimmed by 1 base and J by 5 bases, 9 bases remained unmatched. Germline V gene data show CDR1 as SGHAT and CDR2 as FQNNGV. CDR3 sequence: CASSLGISGRAYETQYF. CDR3 nucleotides: TGTGCCAGCAGCTTAGGGATTAGCGGGAGGGCCTACGAGACCCAGTACTTC.

This rearrangement joins TRBV13 to TRBJ1-1; D is undetermined. The CDR3 runs 13 residues. V was trimmed by 5 bases and J by 10 bases, leaving 17 bases between them. Germline V gene lookup returns CDR1 PRHDT and CDR2 FYEKMQ (reference sequence). The CDR3 nucleotides are TGTGCCAGCAGCCAACCCCCGCGTGAACTAGCTTTCTTT. Residues: CASSQPPRELAFF.